This passage covers 17 T cell receptor beta chains from one sample sequenced in a study of regulatory T cells in long-lasting Graves disease. Noted time point: persistent/refractory GD, antithyroid drugs over 5 years with positive TRAb. The TCR library was made from RNA that had been extracted from PBMCs in TRIzol. Arm-PCR with iRepertoire HTBI primers amplified the CDR3 regions for these TCR beta libraries. TCRdb processed the multiplex PCR reads anew with MiXCR; each CDR3 protein has one entry. The table shows some 370,000 distinct CDR3 sequences, with roughly 25% occurring only once. The starting material was peripheral blood mononuclear cells (PBMCs), obtained when the disease was refractory, from a patient treated with antithyroid drugs. These receptors all come from a woman between 40 and 50 years old with Graves disease.

The chain links TRBV5-1 to TRBJ2-7; 7 bases are a match to TRBD1. The ends lost 6 bases at V and 4 bases at J; junction bases unmatched: 7. CDR1 and CDR2 (germline): SGHRS, YFSETQ. CDR3 length: 13 amino acids. The CDR3 region is CASKGQSSYEQYF. CDR3 bases: TGCGCCAGCAAGGGACAGAGTTCATACGAGCAGTACTTC. Based on the CDR3 plus reference TRBV5-1 and TRBJ2-7, the full variable domain is KAGVTQTPRYLIKTRGQQVTLSCSPISGHRSVSWYQQTPGQGLQFLFEYFSETQRNKGNFPGRFSGRQFSNSRSEMNVSTLELGDSALYLCASKGQSSYEQYFGPGTRLTVT.

This clonotype was seen more than once but under ten times. The CDR3 sequence: CASSGRRELTSEQYF. The DNA for the CDR3 is TGTGCCAGCAGCGGTAGACGGGAGTTGACGAGCGAGCAGTACTTC. The chain uses TRBV9 and TRBJ2-7, with D possibly TRBD2 on 6 matching bases. V was pared by 3 bases and J by 6 bases, with 19 bases between. This CDR3 is built from 15 residues. Germline V lookup: CDR1 SGDLS, CDR2 YYNGEE.

This clonotype appeared many times. V is TRBV12-3 or TRBV12-4 and J is TRBJ2-4; 12 bases are a match to TRBD2. This CDR3 spans 18 amino acids. V dropped 6 bases and J dropped 2; count of bases not matched to a gene: 11. The CDR3 DNA sequence: TGTGCCAGCAGCCGTCTAGCGGGAGGGCCAAGAACCAAAAACATTCAGTACTTC. Amino acid sequence: CASSRLAGGPRTKNIQYF.

In this sample, this clonotype turned up a few times. The chain employs TRBV28 and TRBJ2-2; maybe TRBD1 (6 bases). V was shortened by 1 base and J by 6 bases, with 18 bases between the two germline ends. This CDR3 region has 17 residues. Germline V lookup: CDR1 MDHEN, CDR2 SYDVKM. The CDR3 reads CASSLLSQGGIAGELFF. In DNA form, the CDR3 reads TGTGCCAGCAGTTTATTATCACAGGGCGGAATAGCCGGGGAGCTGTTTTTT.

This clonotype was found many times. The chain carries TRBV12-3 or TRBV12-4 and TRBJ2-7; D uncertain. With 3 bases removed from V and 1 base from J, the gap between germline ends came to 7 bases. The CDR3 loop spans 13 amino acids. In DNA, the CDR3 is TGTGCCAGCAGTTTTAACCCATCCTACGAGCAGTACTTC. This encodes CASSFNPSYEQYF.

This clonotype has just a few counts. The chain links TRBV6-9 to TRBJ2-7; 7 nucleotides align to TRBD1. CDR3 length: 14 residues. The junction had 7 bases not matched to a gene; V was cut back by 3 bases and J by 5 bases. Germline values: CDR1 MNHGY, CDR2 SVAAGI. The CDR3 is CASSYRQGVHEQYF. The CDR3 DNA sequence: TGTGCCAGCAGTTACCGACAGGGAGTCCACGAGCAGTACTTC.

This clonotype has ten or more counts. The genes are TRBV11-2 and TRBJ1-4; unclear D gene. V lost 5 bases to trimming and J lost 5 bases, with 18 bases between them. The CDR3 sequence is 16 residues long. CDR1 is SGHAT, CDR2 FQNNGV, per germline. CDR3 in amino acids: CASSQISDVKNEKLFF. CDR3 nucleotide sequence: TGTGCCAGCAGCCAAATCTCGGACGTAAAGAATGAAAAACTGTTTTTT.

The chain joins TRBV19 to TRBJ1-1; D remains unclear. Germline-derived CDR1 and CDR2 are LNHDA and SQIVND (reference sequence). The germline V and J ends were trimmed by 7 bases and 6 bases, with 9 bases remaining between them. The CDR3 runs 11 residues. The CDR3 DNA reads as TGTGCCAGTATGTCCTGGCCTGAAGCTTTCTTT. Translated: CASMSWPEAFF.

This clonotype was observed a handful of times. The chain links TRBV7-8 to TRBJ1-2, with unresolved D. Trimming left V 1 base short and J 5 bases short, with 20 bases between. This CDR3 comprises 17 residues. CDR1 and CDR2 (germline): SGHVS, FQNEAQ. The CDR3 spells CASSLGWSTQGNYGYTF. Here the CDR3 DNA reads TGTGCCAGCAGCTTAGGATGGTCGACCCAAGGGAATTATGGCTACACCTTC. The full variable domain, its missing parts supplied by reference TRBV7-8 and TRBJ1-2, is GAGVSQSPRYKVAKRGQDVALRCDPISGHVSLFWYQQALGQGPEFLTYFQNEAQLDKSGLPSDRFFAERPEGSVSTLKIQRTQQEDSAVYLCASSLGWSTQGNYGYTFGSGTRLTVV.

This clonotype showed up many times. The V call is TRBV15, the J call TRBJ2-7; D not certain. Trimming shortened V by 1 base and J by 5 bases, and 3 bases separated the two germline ends. The CDR3 runs to 11 residues. The germline V gene has CDR1 LNHNV and CDR2 YYDKDF (reference sequence). DNA for the CDR3: TGTGCCACCAGCAGAGGGGACGAGCAGTACTTC. Protein product: CATSRGDEQYF.

The chain carries TRBV2 and TRBJ2-3; a possible D gene is TRBD2 (5 bases). Per the germline V gene, CDR1 is SNHLY and CDR2 is FYNNEI. This CDR3 is built from 14 residues. V lost 7 bases to trimming and J lost 2 bases, with 13 bases between them. CDR3 loop: CASKPGIITDTQYF. The CDR3 coding sequence is TGTGCCAGCAAGCCCGGGATCATCACAGATACGCAGTATTTT.

For this clonotype: A read error may explain this, as a much larger clone is one base away. Because it lacks the conserved phenylalanine or tryptophan at the end, this CDR3 is likely a read error. This chain links TRBV6-2 or TRBV6-3 with TRBJ1-1; D gene unclear. The CDR3 spans 13 residues. V gave up 6 bases and J gave up 8 bases, with 16 bases separating them. The germline V gene has CDR1 MNHEY and CDR2 SVGEGT. The CDR3 DNA sequence: TGTGCCAGCAGGACAAGAGACTCAAAAGAAGCTTTCCTT. Translating gives CASRTRDSKEAFL.

This clonotype was counted ten times or more. The chain employs TRBV12-3 or TRBV12-4 and TRBJ2-2; D gene ambiguous. The CDR3 spans 14 residues. V lost 5 bases and J 4 bases, leaving 11 bases between the germline ends. This chain's CDR3 is CASSPRTGTGELFF. In DNA form, the CDR3 reads TGTGCCAGCAGTCCTCGGACGGGCACCGGGGAGCTGTTTTTT.

Only a few counts were recorded for this clonotype. Since a much larger clone is just one base distant, this may be a read error. The rearrangement joins TRBV27 to TRBJ1-1, with D uncertain. Germline lookup yields CDR1 MNHEY and CDR2 SMNVEV (reference sequence). This CDR3 is built from 13 residues. V lost 5 bases and J lost 1, with 8 bases in between. The CDR3 region has the DNA TGTGCCAGCAGTCGACCGGGGAACACTGAAGCTTTCTTT. This gives the protein CASSRPGNTEAFF.

This chain uses TRBV2 with TRBJ2-1; no definite D call. V lost 4 bases and J lost 3, with 10 bases in between. This CDR3 comprises 14 residues. Germline V CDR1 and CDR2: SNHLY, FYNNEI. CDR3 sequence (DNA): TGTGCCAGCAGTGGGGAACGGGTCTACAATGAGCAGTTCTTC. Residues: CASSGERVYNEQFF.

The chain has TRBV28 and TRBJ2-1, with 7 positions matching TRBD2. CDR1 and CDR2 (germline): MDHEN, SYDVKM. V was pared by 8 bases and J by 0 bases, with 10 bases of the junction left unmatched. The CDR3 is made up of 16 amino acids. The CDR3 loop reads CASQPRGSLSYNEQFF. CDR3 DNA sequence: TGTGCCAGCCAACCCCGCGGGAGTCTCTCCTACAATGAGCAGTTCTTC.

This clonotype was seen ten or more times. The V and J genes are TRBV2 and TRBJ2-7, with D perhaps matching TRBD2 (6 bases). This CDR3 spans 15 amino acids. Trimming took off 5 bases at V and 1 base at J, with 15 bases between the two ends. CDR1 is SNHLY and CDR2 is FYNNEI in the germline V gene. The CDR3: CASSPVTSPSYEQYF. CDR3 in DNA: TGTGCCAGCAGTCCCGTGACTAGTCCTTCCTACGAGCAGTACTTC.